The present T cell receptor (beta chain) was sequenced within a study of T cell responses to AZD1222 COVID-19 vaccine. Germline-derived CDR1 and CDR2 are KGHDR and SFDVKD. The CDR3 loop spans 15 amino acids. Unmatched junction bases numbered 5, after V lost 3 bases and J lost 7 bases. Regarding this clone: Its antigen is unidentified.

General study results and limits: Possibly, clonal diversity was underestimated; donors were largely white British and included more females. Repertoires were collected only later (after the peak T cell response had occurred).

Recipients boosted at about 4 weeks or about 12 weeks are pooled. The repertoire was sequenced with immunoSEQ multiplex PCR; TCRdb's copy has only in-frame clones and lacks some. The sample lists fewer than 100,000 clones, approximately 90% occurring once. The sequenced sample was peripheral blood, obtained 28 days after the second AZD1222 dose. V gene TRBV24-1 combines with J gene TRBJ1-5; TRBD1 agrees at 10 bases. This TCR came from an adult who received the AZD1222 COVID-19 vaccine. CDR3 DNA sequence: TGTGCCACCAGTGATAGACAGGGGGCCGGGCAGCCCCAGCATTTT. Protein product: CATSDRQGAGQPQHF.